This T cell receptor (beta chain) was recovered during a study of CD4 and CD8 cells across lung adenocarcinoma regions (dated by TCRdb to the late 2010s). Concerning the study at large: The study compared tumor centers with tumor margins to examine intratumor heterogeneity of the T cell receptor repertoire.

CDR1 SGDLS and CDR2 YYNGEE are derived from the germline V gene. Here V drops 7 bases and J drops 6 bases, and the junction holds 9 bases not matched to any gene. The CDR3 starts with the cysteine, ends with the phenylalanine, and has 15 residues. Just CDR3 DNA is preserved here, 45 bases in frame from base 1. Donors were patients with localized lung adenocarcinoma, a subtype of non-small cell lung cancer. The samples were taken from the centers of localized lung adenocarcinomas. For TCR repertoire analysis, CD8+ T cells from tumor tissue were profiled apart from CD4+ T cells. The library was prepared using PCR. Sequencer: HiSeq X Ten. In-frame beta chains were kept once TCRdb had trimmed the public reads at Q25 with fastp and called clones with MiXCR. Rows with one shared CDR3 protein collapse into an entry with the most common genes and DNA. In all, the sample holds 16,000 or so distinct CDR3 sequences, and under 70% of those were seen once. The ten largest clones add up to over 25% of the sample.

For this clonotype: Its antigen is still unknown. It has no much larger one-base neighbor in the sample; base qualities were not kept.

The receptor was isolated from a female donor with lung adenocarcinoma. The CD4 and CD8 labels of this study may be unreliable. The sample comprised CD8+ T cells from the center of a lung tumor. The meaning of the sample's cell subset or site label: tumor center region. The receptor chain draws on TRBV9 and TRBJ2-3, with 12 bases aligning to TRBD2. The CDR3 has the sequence CASRRLAGEGDTQYF. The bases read TGTGCCAGCCGGAGACTAGCGGGGGAGGGTGATACGCAGTATTTT.